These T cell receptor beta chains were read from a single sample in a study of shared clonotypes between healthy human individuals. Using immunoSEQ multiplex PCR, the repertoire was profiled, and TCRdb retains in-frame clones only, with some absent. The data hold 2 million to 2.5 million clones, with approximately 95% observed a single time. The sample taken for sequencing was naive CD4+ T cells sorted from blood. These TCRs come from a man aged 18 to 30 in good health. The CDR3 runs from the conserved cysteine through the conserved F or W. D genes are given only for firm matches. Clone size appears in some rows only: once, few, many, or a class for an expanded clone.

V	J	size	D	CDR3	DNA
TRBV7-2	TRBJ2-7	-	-	CASSLVPAYEQYF	TGTGCCAGCAGCTTAGTTCCAGCCTACGAGCAGTACTTC
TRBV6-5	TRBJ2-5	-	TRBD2	CASSYHREVVETQYF	TGTGCCAGCAGTTACCATCGGGAGGTGGTGGAGACCCAGTACTTC
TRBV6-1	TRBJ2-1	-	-	CASSEPWEMNNEQFF	TGTGCCAGCAGTGAACCGTGGGAAATGAACAATGAGCAGTTCTTC
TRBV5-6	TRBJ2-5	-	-	CASSDGETQYF	TGTGCCAGCAGCGATGGAGAGACCCAGTACTTC
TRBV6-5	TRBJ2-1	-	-	CASGQGSHNEQFF	TGTGCCAGCGGGCAGGGCAGCCACAATGAGCAGTTCTTC
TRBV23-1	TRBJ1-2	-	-	CASTSIGYTF	TGCGCCAGCACTTCGATTGGCTACACCTTC
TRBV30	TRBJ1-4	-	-	CAWSLHRGASVKLFF	TGTGCCTGGAGTCTCCACCGAGGGGCGAGCGTAAAACTGTTTTTT
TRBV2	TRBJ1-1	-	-	CASTENTEAFF	TGTGCCAGCACCGAGAACACTGAAGCTTTCTTT
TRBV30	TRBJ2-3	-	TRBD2	CAWSKGREGLADTQYF	TGTGCCTGGAGTAAGGGGCGGGAGGGCCTCGCAGATACGCAGTATTTT
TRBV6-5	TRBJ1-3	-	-	CASKRGNTIYF	TGTGCCAGCAAAAGAGGAAACACCATATATTTT
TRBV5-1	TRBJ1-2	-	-	CASSLSPPNYGYTF	TGCGCCAGCAGCTTGAGCCCACCTAACTATGGCTACACCTTC
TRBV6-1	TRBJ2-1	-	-	CASEGLSWGNEQFF	TGTGCCAGCGAAGGGCTATCTTGGGGAAATGAGCAGTTCTTC
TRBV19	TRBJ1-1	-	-	CASREQGTNTEAFF	TGTGCCAGTAGGGAACAGGGAACGAACACTGAAGCTTTCTTT
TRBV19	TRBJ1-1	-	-	CASSTRTREAFF	TGTGCCAGTAGTACGCGGACGCGTGAAGCTTTCTTT
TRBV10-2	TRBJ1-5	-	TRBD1	CASRQGANQPQHF	TGCGCCAGCAGACAGGGGGCAAATCAGCCCCAGCATTTT
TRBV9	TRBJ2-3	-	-	CASSVDPHPRPTDTQYF	TGTGCCAGCAGCGTAGACCCTCACCCACGACCCACAGATACGCAGTATTTT
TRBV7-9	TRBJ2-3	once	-	CASSPQGYTDTQYF	TGTGCCAGCAGCCCGCAGGGTTACACAGATACGCAGTATTTT
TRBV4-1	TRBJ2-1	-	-	CASSQVVDYYNEQFF	TGCGCCAGCAGCCAAGTGGTGGACTACTACAATGAGCAGTTCTTC
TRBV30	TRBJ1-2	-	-	CAWSVQGNGYTF	TGTGCCTGGAGTGTACAAGGGAATGGCTACACCTTC
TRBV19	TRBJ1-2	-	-	CASSIPDKLNYGYTF	TGTGCCAGTAGTATTCCCGACAAGCTTAACTATGGCTACACCTTC
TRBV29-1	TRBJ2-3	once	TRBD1	CSALDRAADTQYF	TGCAGCGCGCTTGACAGGGCCGCAGATACGCAGTATTTT
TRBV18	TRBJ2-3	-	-	CASSLSTGLTDTQYF	TGTGCCAGCTCGCTCTCGACAGGTCTCACAGATACGCAGTATTTT
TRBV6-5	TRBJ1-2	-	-	CASREGHQIYGYTF	TGTGCCAGCAGGGAGGGGCACCAGATCTATGGCTACACCTTC
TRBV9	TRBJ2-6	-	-	CASSPVDRATVGSGANVLTF	TGTGCCAGCAGCCCCGTGGATCGCGCCACCGTGGGGTCTGGGGCCAACGTCCTGACTTTC
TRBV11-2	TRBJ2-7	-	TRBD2	CASSSLAGGLYEQYF	TGTGCCAGCAGCTCCCTAGCGGGAGGTCTCTACGAGCAGTACTTC
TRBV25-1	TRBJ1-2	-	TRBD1	CASSELGPDREGYTF	TGTGCCAGCAGTGAATTGGGGCCCGACAGGGAAGGCTACACCTTC
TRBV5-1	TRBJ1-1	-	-	CASSLELRMNTEAFF	TGCGCCAGCAGCTTGGAGTTAAGGATGAACACTGAAGCTTTCTTT
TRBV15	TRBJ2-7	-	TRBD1	CATRPGQASLYEQYF	TGTGCCACCAGGCCGGGACAGGCCTCCCTCTACGAGCAGTACTTC
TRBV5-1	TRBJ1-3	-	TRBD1	CASSVGTGASGNTIYF	TGCGCCAGCAGCGTAGGGACAGGGGCTTCTGGAAACACCATATATTTT
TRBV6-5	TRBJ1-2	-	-	CASSYSRGYGYTF	TGTGCCAGCAGTTACTCTAGAGGATATGGCTACACCTTC
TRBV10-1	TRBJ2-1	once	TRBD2	CASASGSSYNEQFF	TGCGCCAGCGCGAGCGGGAGCTCCTACAATGAGCAGTTCTTC
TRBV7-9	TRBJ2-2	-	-	CASSWLGPQLANTGELFF	TGTGCCAGCAGCTGGCTGGGACCGCAACTCGCGAACACCGGGGAGCTGTTTTTT
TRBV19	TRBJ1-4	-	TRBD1	CASRKGQGGEKLFF	TGTGCCAGTAGGAAGGGACAGGGCGGTGAAAAACTGTTTTTT
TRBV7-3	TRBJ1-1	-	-	CASSLQGGTEAFF	TGTGCCAGCAGCTTACAGGGTGGCACTGAAGCTTTCTTT
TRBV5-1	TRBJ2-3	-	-	CASSIDRMLGNTQYF	TGCGCCAGCAGCATCGATAGGATGCTTGGGAATACGCAGTATTTT
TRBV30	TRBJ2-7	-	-	CAWSRVGEQYF	TGTGCCTGGAGCCGGGTCGGGGAGCAGTACTTC
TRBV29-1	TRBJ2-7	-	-	CSVETGTARYEQYF	TGCAGCGTCGAAACCGGGACGGCGCGGTACGAGCAGTACTTC
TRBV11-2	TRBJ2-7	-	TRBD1	CASSPLQGVSYEQYF	TGTGCCAGCAGCCCCCTTCAGGGGGTTAGCTACGAGCAGTACTTC
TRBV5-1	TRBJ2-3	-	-	CASSLRASRSTDTQYF	TGCGCCAGCAGCTTGAGAGCGTCAAGGTCCACAGATACGCAGTATTTT
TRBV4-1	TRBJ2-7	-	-	CASSQVSSSYEQYF	TGCGCCAGCAGCCAGGTATCTAGCTCCTACGAGCAGTACTTC
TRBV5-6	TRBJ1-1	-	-	CASSLRPNTEAFF	TGTGCCAGCAGCTTACGGCCTAACACTGAAGCTTTCTTT
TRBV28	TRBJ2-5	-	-	CASSSRHTQETQYF	TGTGCCAGCAGTTCCCGACACACACAAGAGACCCAGTACTTC
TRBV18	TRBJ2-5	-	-	CASSPGGTETQYF	TGTGCCAGCTCACCAGGGGGCACAGAGACCCAGTACTTC
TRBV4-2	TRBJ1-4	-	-	CASSQEGTGRGMGEKLFF	TGTGCCAGCAGCCAAGAGGGTACAGGGAGGGGGATGGGGGAAAAACTGTTTTTT
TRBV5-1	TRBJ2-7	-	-	CASSPAGSPYEQYF	TGCGCCAGCAGCCCCGCGGGCTCCCCCTACGAGCAGTACTTC
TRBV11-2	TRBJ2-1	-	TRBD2	CASMPGLAGAYEQFF	TGTGCCAGCATGCCGGGGCTAGCGGGAGCCTATGAGCAGTTCTTC
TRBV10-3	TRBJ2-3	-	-	CAISEDPIFTDTQYF	TGTGCCATCTCAGAGGATCCCATATTCACAGATACGCAGTATTTT
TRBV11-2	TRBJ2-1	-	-	CASSLTYGGNAFF	TGTGCCAGCAGCTTGACGTACGGGGGAAACGCGTTCTTC
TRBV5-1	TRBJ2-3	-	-	CASSSQAPDTQYF	TGCGCCAGCAGCTCCCAGGCGCCAGATACGCAGTATTTT
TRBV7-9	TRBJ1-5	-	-	CASSSREAGGNQPQHF	TGTGCCAGCAGCTCCAGGGAGGCGGGGGGCAATCAGCCCCAGCATTTT
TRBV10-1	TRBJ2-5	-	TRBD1	CASLAQRQGRLETQYF	TGCGCCAGCTTAGCACAGCGACAGGGGAGGTTGGAGACCCAGTACTTC
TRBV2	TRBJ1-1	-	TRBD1	CASRQGPMNTEAFF	TGTGCCAGCCGACAGGGCCCTATGAACACTGAAGCTTTCTTT
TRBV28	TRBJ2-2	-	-	CAKSLVGELFF	TGTGCCAAGTCCTTAGTCGGGGAGCTGTTTTTT
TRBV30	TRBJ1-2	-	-	CAWGREGCCTF	TGTGCCTGGGGGAGGGAGGGTTGCTGCACCTTC
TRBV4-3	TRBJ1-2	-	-	CASSQRWTESYGYTF	TGCGCCAGCAGCCAACGATGGACAGAAAGCTATGGCTACACCTTC
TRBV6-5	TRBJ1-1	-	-	CASQRKDAAEAFF	TGTGCCAGCCAAAGGAAGGATGCGGCTGAAGCTTTCTTT
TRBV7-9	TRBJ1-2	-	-	CASSASGTGIYGYTF	TGTGCCAGCAGCGCCTCCGGGACGGGTATCTATGGCTACACCTTC
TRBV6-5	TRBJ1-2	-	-	CACRRGNGYTF	TGTGCCTGCAGGCGTGGTAATGGCTACACCTTC